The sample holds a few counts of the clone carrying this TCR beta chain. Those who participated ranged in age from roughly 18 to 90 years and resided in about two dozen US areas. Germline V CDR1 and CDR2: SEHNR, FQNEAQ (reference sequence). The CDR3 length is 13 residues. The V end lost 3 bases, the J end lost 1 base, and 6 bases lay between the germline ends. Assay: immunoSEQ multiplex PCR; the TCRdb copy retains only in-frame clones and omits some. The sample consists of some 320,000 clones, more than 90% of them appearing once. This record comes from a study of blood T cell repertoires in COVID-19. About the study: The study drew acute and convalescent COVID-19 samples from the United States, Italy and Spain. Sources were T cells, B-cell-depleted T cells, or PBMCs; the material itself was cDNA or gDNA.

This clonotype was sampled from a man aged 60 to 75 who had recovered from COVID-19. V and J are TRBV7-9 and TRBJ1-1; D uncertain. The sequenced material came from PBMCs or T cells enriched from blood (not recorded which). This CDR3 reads CASSFAANTEAFF. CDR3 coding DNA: TGTGCCAGCAGCTTTGCGGCGAACACTGAAGCTTTCTTT. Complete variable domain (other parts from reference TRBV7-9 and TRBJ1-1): DTGVSQNPRHKITKRGQNVTFRCDPISEHNRLYWYRQTLGQGPEFLTYFQNEAQLEKSRLLSDRFSAERPKGSFSTLEIQRTEQGDSAMYLCASSFAANTEAFFGQGTRLTVV.